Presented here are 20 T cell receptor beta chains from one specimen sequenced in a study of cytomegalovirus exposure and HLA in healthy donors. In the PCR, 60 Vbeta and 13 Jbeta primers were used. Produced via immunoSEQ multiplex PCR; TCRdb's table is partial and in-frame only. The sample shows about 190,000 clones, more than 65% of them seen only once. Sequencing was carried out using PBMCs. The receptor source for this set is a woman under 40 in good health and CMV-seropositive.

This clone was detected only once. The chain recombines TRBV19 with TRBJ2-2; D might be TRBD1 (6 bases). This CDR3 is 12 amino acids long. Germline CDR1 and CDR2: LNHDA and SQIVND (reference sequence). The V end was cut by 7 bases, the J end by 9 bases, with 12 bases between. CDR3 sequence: CASKQGGRELFF. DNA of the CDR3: TGTGCCAGTAAACAGGGCGGACGGGAGCTGTTTTTT.

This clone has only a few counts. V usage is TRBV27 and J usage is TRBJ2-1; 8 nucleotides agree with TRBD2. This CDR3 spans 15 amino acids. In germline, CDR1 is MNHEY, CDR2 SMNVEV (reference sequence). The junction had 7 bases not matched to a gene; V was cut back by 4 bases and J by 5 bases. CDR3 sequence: CASSSAGAGHNEQFF. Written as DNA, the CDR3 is TGTGCCAGCAGTTCAGCGGGAGCAGGACACAATGAGCAGTTCTTC.

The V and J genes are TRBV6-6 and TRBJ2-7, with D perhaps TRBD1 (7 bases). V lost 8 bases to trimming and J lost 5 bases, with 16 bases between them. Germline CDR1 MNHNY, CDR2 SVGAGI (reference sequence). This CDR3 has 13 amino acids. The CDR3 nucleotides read TGTGCCAGCGCCAGGGGGGTGGAAAACGAGCAGTACTTC. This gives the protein CASARGVENEQYF.

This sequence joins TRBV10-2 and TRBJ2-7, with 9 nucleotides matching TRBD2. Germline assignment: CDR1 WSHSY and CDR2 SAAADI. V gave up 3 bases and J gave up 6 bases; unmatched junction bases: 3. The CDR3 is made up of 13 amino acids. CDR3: CASSDGLAIEQYF. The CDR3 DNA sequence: TGCGCCAGCAGTGATGGACTAGCGATCGAGCAGTACTTC.

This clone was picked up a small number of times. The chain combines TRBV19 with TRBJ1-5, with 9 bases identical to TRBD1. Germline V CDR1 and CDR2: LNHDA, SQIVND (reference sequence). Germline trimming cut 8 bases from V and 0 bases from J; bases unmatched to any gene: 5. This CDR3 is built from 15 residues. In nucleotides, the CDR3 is TGTGCCAGTGGGACAGGGAGTTATAGCAATCAGCCCCAGCATTTT. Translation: CASGTGSYSNQPQHF.

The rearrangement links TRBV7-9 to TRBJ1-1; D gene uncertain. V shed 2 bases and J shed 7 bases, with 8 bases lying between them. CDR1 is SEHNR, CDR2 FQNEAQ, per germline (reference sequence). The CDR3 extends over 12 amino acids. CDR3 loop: CASSLQANEAFF. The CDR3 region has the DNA TGTGCCAGCAGCTTACAGGCTAATGAAGCTTTCTTT.

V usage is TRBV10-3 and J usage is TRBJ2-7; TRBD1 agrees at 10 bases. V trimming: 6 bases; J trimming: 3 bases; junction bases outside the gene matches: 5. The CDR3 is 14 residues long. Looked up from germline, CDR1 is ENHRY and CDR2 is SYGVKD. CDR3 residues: CAIRGQGPIYEQYF. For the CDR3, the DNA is TGTGCCATCAGGGGACAGGGGCCCATCTACGAGCAGTACTTC.

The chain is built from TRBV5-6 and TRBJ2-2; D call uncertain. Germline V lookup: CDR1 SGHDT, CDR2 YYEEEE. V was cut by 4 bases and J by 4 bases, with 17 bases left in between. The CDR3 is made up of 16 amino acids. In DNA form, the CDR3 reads TGTGCCAGCAGCCCCCTCGCGAGTCGTCCCACCGGGGAGCTGTTTTTT. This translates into CASSPLASRPTGELFF. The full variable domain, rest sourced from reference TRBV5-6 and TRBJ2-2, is DAGVTQSPTHLIKTRGQQVTLRCSPKSGHDTVSWYQQALGQGPQFIFQYYEEEERQRGNFPDRFSGHQFPNYSSELNVNALLLGDSALYLCASSPLASRPTGELFFGEGSRLTVL.

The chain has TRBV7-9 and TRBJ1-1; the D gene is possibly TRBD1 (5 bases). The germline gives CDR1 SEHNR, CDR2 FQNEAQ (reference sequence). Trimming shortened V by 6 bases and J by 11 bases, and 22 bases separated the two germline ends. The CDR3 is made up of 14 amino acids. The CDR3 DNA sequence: TGTGCCAGCAGTTACAAGTCGGCAGGGCAGACGGCTTTCTTT. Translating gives CASSYKSAGQTAFF.

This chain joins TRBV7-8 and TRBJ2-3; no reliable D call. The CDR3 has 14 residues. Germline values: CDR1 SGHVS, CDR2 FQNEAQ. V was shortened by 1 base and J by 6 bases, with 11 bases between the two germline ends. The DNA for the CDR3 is TGTGCCAGCAGCTTAGGTGGTGTCCGGGATACGCAGTATTTT. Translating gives CASSLGGVRDTQYF.

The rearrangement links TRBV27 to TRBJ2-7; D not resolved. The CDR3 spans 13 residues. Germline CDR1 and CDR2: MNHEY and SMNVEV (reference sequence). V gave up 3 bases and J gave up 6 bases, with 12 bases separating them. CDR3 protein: CASSLSRIGEQYF. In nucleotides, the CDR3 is TGTGCCAGCAGTTTGTCTAGAATCGGCGAGCAGTACTTC.

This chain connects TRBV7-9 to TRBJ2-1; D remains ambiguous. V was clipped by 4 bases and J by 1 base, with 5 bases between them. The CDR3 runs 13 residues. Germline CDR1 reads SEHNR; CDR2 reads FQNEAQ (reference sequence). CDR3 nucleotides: TGTGCCAGCAGCTCCCCTTCCTACAATGAGCAGTTCTTC. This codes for CASSSPSYNEQFF.

In nucleotides, the CDR3 is TGCGCCAGCAGCGGGGGTACGGGAGGGTTCTACGAGCAGTACTTC. Residues: CASSGGTGGFYEQYF. The V gene is TRBV5-1, the J gene TRBJ2-7; TRBD2 matches 8 bases. The CDR3 covers 15 residues. Germline values: CDR1 SGHRS, CDR2 YFSETQ. V lost 4 bases to trimming and J lost 3 bases; unmatched junction nucleotides: 9.

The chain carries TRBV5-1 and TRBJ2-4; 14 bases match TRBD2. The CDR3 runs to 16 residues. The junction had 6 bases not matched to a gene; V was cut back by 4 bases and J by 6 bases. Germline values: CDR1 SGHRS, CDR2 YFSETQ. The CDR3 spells CASSLRLAGGGNIQYF. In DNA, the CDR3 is TGCGCCAGCAGCCTAAGACTAGCGGGAGGGGGAAACATTCAGTACTTC.

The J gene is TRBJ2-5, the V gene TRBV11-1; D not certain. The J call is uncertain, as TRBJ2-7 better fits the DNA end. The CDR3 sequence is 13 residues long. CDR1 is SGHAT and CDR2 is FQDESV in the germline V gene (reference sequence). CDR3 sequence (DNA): TGTGCCAGCAGCTCCCTTTACGACTACGAGCAGTACTTC. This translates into CASSSLYDYEQYF.

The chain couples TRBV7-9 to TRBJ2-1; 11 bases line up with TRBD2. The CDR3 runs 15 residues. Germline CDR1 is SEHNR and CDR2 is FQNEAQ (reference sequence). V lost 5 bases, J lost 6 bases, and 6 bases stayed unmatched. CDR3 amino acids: CASSKLAGEGNEQFF. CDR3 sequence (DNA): TGTGCCAGCAGCAAACTAGCGGGAGAGGGCAATGAGCAGTTCTTC.

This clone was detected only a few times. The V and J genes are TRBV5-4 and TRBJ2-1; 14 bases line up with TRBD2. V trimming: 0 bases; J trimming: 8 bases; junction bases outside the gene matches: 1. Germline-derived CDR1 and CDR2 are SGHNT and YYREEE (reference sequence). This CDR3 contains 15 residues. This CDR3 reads CASSLAGLAGDEQFF. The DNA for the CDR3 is TGTGCCAGCAGCTTGGCGGGACTAGCGGGAGATGAGCAGTTCTTC.

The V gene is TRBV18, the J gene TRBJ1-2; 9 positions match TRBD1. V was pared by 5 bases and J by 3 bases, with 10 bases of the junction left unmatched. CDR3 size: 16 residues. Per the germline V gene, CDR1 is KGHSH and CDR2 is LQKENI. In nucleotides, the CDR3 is TGTGCCAGCTCATCTATGACAGGGGGTGTTGACTATGGCTACACCTTC. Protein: CASSSMTGGVDYGYTF.

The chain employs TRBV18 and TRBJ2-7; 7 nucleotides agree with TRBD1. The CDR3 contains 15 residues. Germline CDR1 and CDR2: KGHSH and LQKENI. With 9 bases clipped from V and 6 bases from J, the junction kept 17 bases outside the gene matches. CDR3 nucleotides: TGTGCCAGTTCTCCTAGACAGGGATCTCCGGCCGAGCAGTACTTC. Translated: CASSPRQGSPAEQYF.

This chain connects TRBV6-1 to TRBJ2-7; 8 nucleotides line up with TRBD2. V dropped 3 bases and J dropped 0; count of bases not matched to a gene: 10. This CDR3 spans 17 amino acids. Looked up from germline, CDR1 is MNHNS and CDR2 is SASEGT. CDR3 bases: TGTGCCAGCAGTGAGGTGAGAGAGGGACTAGTCTCCTACGAGCAGTACTTC. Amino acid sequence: CASSEVREGLVSYEQYF.